This TCR beta chain was sequenced during a study of blood T cell repertoires in COVID-19. Study-level background: From the United States, Italy and Spain came samples of acute and convalescent COVID-19. Sources were T cells, B-cell-depleted T cells, or PBMCs; the material itself was cDNA or gDNA.

In the authors' methods: Amplifying reference gene primers gave estimates of nucleated cell counts. Here immunoSEQ multiplex PCR was the method, and the copy in TCRdb shows in-frame clones only, minus some. The V and J calls and the clone size are those of that table, but D and trimming were determined from the DNA. The table lists some 42,000 clones, about three quarters of them singletons. Germline CDR1 is MNHEY and CDR2 is SVGAGI. The CDR3 contains 14 residues. Trimming removed 8 bases at V and 5 bases at J, with 16 bases between. The sample holds a few counts of this clone. The clonotype originates from a woman in her 70s with acute or convalescent COVID-19. The sample comprised peripheral blood. The chain joins TRBV6-5 to TRBJ1-5; possible D gene TRBD1, 6 bases. This CDR3 is CASGSGTTDQPQHF. CDR3 DNA sequence: TGTGCCAGCGGATCCGGGACAACCGATCAGCCCCAGCATTTT.